Below, 20 T cell receptor beta chains from the same sample are listed, as sequenced in a study of T cells in narcolepsy. Clones were sequenced by immunoSEQ multiplex PCR, and TCRdb holds only the in-frame ones, with some missing. The sample records roughly 34,000 clones, about 90% being singletons. The sample comprised CD45RA- memory CD4+ T cells from PBMCs. These TCRs come from a human donor with narcolepsy.

The chain links TRBV7-2 to TRBJ2-7; D possibly corresponds to TRBD1 (5 bases). Germline CDR1 SGHTA, CDR2 FQGNSA. V shed 3 bases and J shed 5 bases, with 11 bases lying between them. CDR3 length: 13 residues. The CDR3 is CASSFNRNHEQYF. As DNA, the CDR3 is TGTGCCAGCAGCTTCAACAGGAATCACGAGCAGTACTTC.

This sequence joins TRBV5-1 and TRBJ2-5; D not resolved. The CDR3 is 14 amino acids. Germline V gene lookup returns CDR1 SGHRS and CDR2 YFSETQ. Trimming pared 0 bases from V and 7 bases from J, leaving 13 bases between. In nucleotides, the CDR3 is TGCGCCAGCAGCTTGGACGGGCGTGGTGGGACCCAGTACTTC. It yields the protein CASSLDGRGGTQYF.

The sample holds one count of this clone. The genes are TRBV5-5 and TRBJ1-1; unclear D gene. Trimming pared 2 bases from V and 0 bases from J, leaving 8 bases between. The V gene's germline CDR1 is SGHKS and CDR2 YYEKEE (reference sequence). The CDR3 covers 14 residues. Here the CDR3 reads CASSFDTMNTEAFF. In DNA form, the CDR3 reads TGTGCCAGCAGCTTCGACACCATGAACACTGAAGCTTTCTTT. Using reference TRBV5-5 and TRBJ1-1 for the parts outside the CDR3, the full variable domain is DAGVTQSPTHLIKTRGQQVTLRCSPISGHKSVSWYQQVLGQGPQFIFQYYEKEERGRGNFPDRFSARQFPNYSSELNVNALLLGDSALYLCASSFDTMNTEAFFGQGTRLTVV.

The chain employs TRBV11-2 and TRBJ1-2; 7 nucleotides match TRBD1. With 3 bases clipped from V and 6 bases from J, the junction kept 7 bases outside the gene matches. CDR1 is SGHAT, CDR2 FQNNGV, per germline. The CDR3 totals 14 residues. This chain's CDR3 is CASSFAQGVDGYTF. The CDR3 region has the DNA TGTGCCAGCAGCTTCGCGCAGGGGGTAGATGGCTACACCTTC. The full variable domain, with the rest looked up from reference TRBV11-2 and TRBJ1-2, is EAGVAQSPRYKIIEKRQSVAFWCNPISGHATLYWYQQILGQGPKLLIQFQNNGVVDDSQLPKDRFSAERLKGVDSTLKIQPAKLEDSAVYLCASSFAQGVDGYTFGSGTRLTVV.

This rearrangement joins TRBV15 to TRBJ2-2; D is possibly TRBD1 (5 bases). The CDR3 runs 16 residues. Between the trimmed V and J ends, which lost 0 bases and 6 bases, there was a span of 14 bases. CDR1 and CDR2 from the germline V gene are LNHNV and YYDKDF (reference sequence). The CDR3 DNA is TGTGCCACCAGCAGAGATTTAGTCAGGGCGGCCGGGGAGCTGTTTTTT. It is translated as CATSRDLVRAAGELFF.

The chain links TRBV18 to TRBJ1-1; unclear D gene. Deletions cut 3 bases from V and 5 bases from J, with 13 bases between. The CDR3 has 14 amino acids. Per the germline V gene, CDR1 is KGHSH and CDR2 is LQKENI. The CDR3 spells CASSPLSGSTEAFF. The CDR3 coding sequence is TGTGCCAGCTCACCCCTGAGTGGGAGTACTGAAGCTTTCTTT.

V and J are TRBV19 and TRBJ2-3, with 9 bases that match TRBD1. V shed 8 bases and J 3 bases; nucleotides not matched to a gene: 3. The CDR3 contains 13 residues. Per germline, CDR1 LNHDA and CDR2 SQIVND (reference sequence). CDR3 region: CASGDRATDTQYF. DNA for the CDR3: TGTGCCAGTGGGGACAGGGCGACAGATACGCAGTATTTT.

The chain joins TRBV5-1 to TRBJ1-1; D is undetermined. The germline V gene encodes CDR1 SGHRS and CDR2 YFSETQ. V was pared by 2 bases and J by 4 bases, with 12 bases between. This CDR3 has 14 amino acids. DNA for the CDR3: TGCGCCAGCAGCTTAGGGCAGGCTGGCACTGAAGCTTTCTTT. Translation gives CASSLGQAGTEAFF.

The chain joins TRBV7-2 to TRBJ1-2; TRBD1 might be the D (5 bases). The CDR3 is 15 amino acids. Germline V CDR1 and CDR2: SGHTA, FQGNSA. V dropped 5 bases and J dropped 0 bases, with 13 bases sitting between them. The CDR3 reads CASSPVGAANYGYTF. The CDR3 DNA sequence: TGTGCCAGCAGCCCGGTCGGGGCAGCTAACTATGGCTACACCTTC.

The genes are TRBV7-3 and TRBJ1-3; D perhaps matches TRBD1 (5 bases). The CDR3 length is 14 residues. Germline-derived CDR1 and CDR2 are SGHTA and FQGTGA. V dropped 2 bases and J dropped 8 bases, with 13 bases sitting between them. CDR3 sequence: CASSLAPLGDTIYF. In DNA, the CDR3 is TGTGCCAGCAGCTTAGCCCCGCTGGGGGACACCATATATTTT.

V is TRBV30 and J is TRBJ1-4; D gene uncertain. CDR1 is GTSNPN, CDR2 SVGIG, per germline (reference sequence). The CDR3 runs to 13 residues. V gave up 4 bases and J gave up 6 bases, with 12 bases separating them. CDR3: CAWTLETHEKLFF. In DNA form, the CDR3 reads TGTGCCTGGACGTTAGAGACACATGAAAAACTGTTTTTT. The full variable domain, completed using reference TRBV30 and TRBJ1-4, is SQTIHQWPATLVQPVGSPLSLECTVEGTSNPNLYWYRQAAGRGLQLLFYSVGIGQISSEVPQNLSASRPQDRQFILSSKKLLLSDSGFYLCAWTLETHEKLFFGSGTQLSVL.

This CDR3 is CAWSPQGAGYGYTF. DNA for the CDR3: TGTGCCTGGAGTCCTCAGGGGGCTGGCTATGGCTACACCTTC. The chain joins TRBV30 to TRBJ1-2; TRBD1 agrees at 8 bases. The CDR3 is 14 residues long. CDR1 GTSNPN and CDR2 SVGIG come from the germline V gene (reference sequence). Unmatched junction bases numbered 6, after V lost 2 bases and J lost 4 bases.

This clone was observed once. This sequence joins TRBV7-9 and TRBJ1-1; D unclear. The CDR3 loop spans 13 amino acids. V was shortened by 5 bases and J by 4 bases, with 11 bases between the two germline ends. Per the germline V gene, CDR1 is SEHNR and CDR2 is FQNEAQ (reference sequence). CDR3 region: CASSAMGGTEAFF. The CDR3, as DNA: TGTGCCAGCAGCGCCATGGGTGGCACTGAAGCTTTCTTT.

V gene TRBV7-9 combines with J gene TRBJ2-1, with 8 positions matching TRBD2. J lost 2 bases, V lost 0 bases, and 3 bases had no gene match. Germline V lookup: CDR1 SEHNR, CDR2 FQNEAQ (reference sequence). The CDR3 is made up of 16 amino acids. The chain's CDR3 is CASSLASGKAYNEQFF. The CDR3 DNA follows: TGTGCCAGCAGCTTAGCTAGCGGGAAGGCCTACAATGAGCAGTTCTTC.

The rearrangement links TRBV7-9 to TRBJ2-1; 8 bases line up with TRBD2. This CDR3 contains 15 residues. Germline lookup yields CDR1 SEHNR and CDR2 FQNEAQ (reference sequence). V lost 7 bases and J lost 4; bases outside the gene matches: 9. The CDR3 region has the DNA TGTGCCAGCACCCCGCCGGGGGGGCGTTACAATGAGCAGTTCTTC. It codes for CASTPPGGRYNEQFF.

The rearrangement uses TRBV2 and TRBJ2-1; 7 positions match TRBD2. The CDR3 totals 15 residues. Germline V gene lookup returns CDR1 SNHLY and CDR2 FYNNEI. J was trimmed by 4 bases and V by 3 bases; bases with no gene match: 6. CDR3 sequence: CASSERETKYNEQFF. CDR3 DNA: TGTGCCAGCAGTGAGCGGGAGACGAAGTACAATGAGCAGTTCTTC.

The J gene is TRBJ1-2, the V gene TRBV6-1; unclear D gene. V was shortened by 2 bases and J by 1 base, with 11 bases between the two germline ends. Germline V gene lookup returns CDR1 MNHNS and CDR2 SASEGT. The CDR3 covers 15 residues. Here the CDR3 reads CASSESGLGNYGYTF. CDR3 nucleotide sequence: TGTGCCAGCAGTGAAAGTGGTCTGGGTAACTATGGCTACACCTTC.

As DNA, the CDR3 is TGTGCCAGCAATCGAGATGGCGTGAACACTGAAGCTTTCTTT. Residues: CASNRDGVNTEAFF. The J gene is TRBJ1-1, the V gene TRBV6-5, with D hard to call. This CDR3 has 14 amino acids. Germline V CDR1 and CDR2: MNHEY, SVGAGI. Trimming shortened V by 7 bases and J by 0 bases, and 12 bases separated the two germline ends.

The rearrangement uses TRBV15 and TRBJ2-3, with a weak D call TRBD1 (6 bases). The length of the CDR3 is 15 residues. V was cut by 6 bases and J by 3 bases, with 16 bases left in between. Looked up from germline, CDR1 is LNHNV and CDR2 is YYDKDF (reference sequence). The CDR3, as DNA: TGTGCCACCAGTCCTTCAAGAACAGGGACAGATACGCAGTATTTT. Translation: CATSPSRTGTDTQYF.

The V and J genes are TRBV5-1 and TRBJ1-2; D gene ambiguous. The CDR3 totals 18 residues. Trimming took off 6 bases at V and 1 base at J, with 25 bases between the two ends. Germline V gives CDR1 SGHRS, CDR2 YFSETQ. CDR3 DNA: TGCGCCAGCACCAACCCCACGGGCCTGTCCACGGATAACTATGGCTACACCTTC. Its protein is CASTNPTGLSTDNYGYTF. The complete variable domain, with remaining parts taken from reference TRBV5-1 and TRBJ1-2, reads KAGVTQTPRYLIKTRGQQVTLSCSPISGHRSVSWYQQTPGQGLQFLFEYFSETQRNKGNFPGRFSGRQFSNSRSEMNVSTLELGDSALYLCASTNPTGLSTDNYGYTFGSGTRLTVV.